A selection of T cell receptor beta chains follows, all from one sample in a study of T-cell reconstitution after alpha-beta-depleted transplantation in children. TCRdb called the PCR reads again in MiXCR, with one record for every CDR3 protein. The table lists roughly 89,000 distinct CDR3 sequences, 12% of them singletons. The sequences come from PBMCs from the stem cell graft donor, collected from the stem cell graft. These receptors all stem from a human donor who donated a stem cell graft to a child with inherited bone marrow failure. Each CDR3 is given with its conserved first and last residue. The order of the fields is V gene, clone size, J gene, D gene, CDR3 DNA, CDR3 protein. D genes are given only for firm matches. The listing skips clone size in some rows; elsewhere it reads once, few, many or a size class.

V: TRBV18
size: many
J: TRBJ1-1
D: NA
DNA: TGTGCCAGCTCACCAAGGACGGTAGCCTATGAAGCTTTCTTT
CDR3: CASSPRTVAYEAFF

V: TRBV20-1
size: many
J: TRBJ2-1
D: TRBD2
DNA: TGCAGTGCACGGACTAGCGGGGGGGGCCGGGAGGTGTTCTTC
CDR3: CSARTSGGGREVFF

V: TRBV29-1
size: many
J: TRBJ1-2
D: NA
DNA: TGCAGCGCGGCCCGGGCAGAGGATGGCTACACCTTC
CDR3: CSAARAEDGYTF

V: TRBV29-1
size: many
J: TRBJ2-1
D: TRBD2
DNA: TGCAGCGTGGGCAGCGGGAGTAATGAGCAGTTCTTC
CDR3: CSVGSGSNEQFF

V: TRBV3-1
size: many
J: TRBJ2-5
D: TRBD1
DNA: TGTGCCAGTTGGGGACAGGGAGAGACCCAGTACTTC
CDR3: CASWGQGETQYF

V: TRBV27
size: many
J: TRBJ2-3
D: TRBD2
DNA: TGTGCCAGCAGTTGGGCTAGCGGGGAATACACAGATACGCAGTATTTT
CDR3: CASSWASGEYTDTQYF

V: TRBV7-9
size: few
J: TRBJ1-1
D: NA
DNA: TGTGCCAGCAGCGACGGAAGCGCTGAAGCTTTCTTT
CDR3: CASSDGSAEAFF

V: TRBV11-2
size: many
J: TRBJ1-4
D: TRBD1
DNA: TGTGCCAGCAGCTTATCGGCGACAGGGGAGGAAAAACTGTTTTTT
CDR3: CASSLSATGEEKLFF

V: TRBV7-8
size: few
J: TRBJ2-1
D: NA
DNA: TGTGCCAGCAGCTTACGCGGGGTTTACAATGAGCAGTTCTTC
CDR3: CASSLRGVYNEQFF

V: TRBV20-1
size: many
J: TRBJ2-3
D: NA
DNA: TGCAGTGCCCCCCGGGACACCTTCGCCGGAGATACGCAGTATTTT
CDR3: CSAPRDTFAGDTQYF

V: TRBV18
size: many
J: TRBJ2-6
D: NA
DNA: TGTGCCAGCTCACCGTCTGGTTCCGGGGCCAACGTCCTGACTTTC
CDR3: CASSPSGSGANVLTF

V: TRBV14
size: NA
J: TRBJ1-4
D: NA
DNA: TGTGCCAGCAGCCAAACCGACAATGAAAAACTGTTTTTT
CDR3: CASSQTDNEKLFF

V: TRBV7-9
size: NA
J: TRBJ1-2
D: NA
DNA: TGTGCCCTTAGGGGCTACACCTTC
CDR3: CALRGYTF

V: TRBV7-9
size: many
J: TRBJ2-5
D: TRBD2
DNA: TGTGCCAGCAGCTTACTTAGCGGGGGGGCTCAAGAGACCCAGTACTTC
CDR3: CASSLLSGGAQETQYF

V: TRBV7-2
size: many
J: TRBJ2-1
D: NA
DNA: TGTGCCAGCAGCTTAGTAGGGGACTCCTACAATGAGCAGTTCTTC
CDR3: CASSLVGDSYNEQFF

V: TRBV7-2
size: many
J: TRBJ2-1
D: NA
DNA: TGTGCCAGCAGCTTAGTAGCTAGCGACTACTCCTACAATGAGCAGTTCTTC
CDR3: CASSLVASDYSYNEQFF

V: TRBV7-6
size: few
J: TRBJ2-2
D: NA
DNA: TGTGCCAGCAGCTTAGAGGCGGGCCTGAACACCGGGGAGCTGTTTTTT
CDR3: CASSLEAGLNTGELFF

V: TRBV19
size: many
J: TRBJ1-2
D: TRBD1
DNA: TGTGCCAGTAGACAGGGGTTGGAGGGCTACACCTTC
CDR3: CASRQGLEGYTF

V: TRBV5-1
size: many
J: TRBJ1-1
D: NA
DNA: TGCGCCAGCGGGTATGACAGGAACACTGAAGCTTTCTTT
CDR3: CASGYDRNTEAFF

V: TRBV20-1
size: many
J: TRBJ2-7
D: TRBD1
DNA: TGCAGTGCCCCCCGACAGGGGGCGTGGGAGCAGTACTTC
CDR3: CSAPRQGAWEQYF

V: TRBV7-2
size: many
J: TRBJ2-5
D: TRBD1
DNA: TGTGCCAGCAGCTTAGGGGGTACAGGGGCGCAGACCCAGTACTTC
CDR3: CASSLGGTGAQTQYF

V: TRBV4-1
size: NA
J: TRBJ1-5
D: NA
DNA: TGCGCCAGCAGCCAAGTTCCAGCTACTTATAGCAATCAGCCCCAGCATTTT
CDR3: CASSQVPATYSNQPQHF

V: TRBV29-1
size: many
J: TRBJ2-1
D: NA
DNA: TGCAGCGTTGAAGGAACATCCTACAATGAGCAGTTCTTC
CDR3: CSVEGTSYNEQFF

V: TRBV10-3
size: many
J: TRBJ1-3
D: TRBD1
DNA: TGTGCCATCAGCGCCGGGACAGGGAGGAGAAACACCATATATTTT
CDR3: CAISAGTGRRNTIYF

V: TRBV12-3/TRBV12-4
size: many
J: TRBJ2-5
D: NA
DNA: TGTGCCAGCAGTTTGGGCAGCACGGAGACCCAGTACTTC
CDR3: CASSLGSTETQYF

V: TRBV24-1
size: many
J: TRBJ2-2
D: TRBD2
DNA: TGTGCCACCCGGAGCGGGACCCAGGGCGGGGAGCTGTTTTTT
CDR3: CATRSGTQGGELFF

V: TRBV7-9
size: few
J: TRBJ1-4
D: TRBD1
DNA: TGTGCCAGCAGCCCGGGACAGGGGGTTGAAAAACTGTTTTTT
CDR3: CASSPGQGVEKLFF

V: TRBV29-1
size: many
J: TRBJ2-3
D: TRBD2
DNA: TGCAGCGTGGGCGGGGGGGGCACAGATACGCAGTATTTT
CDR3: CSVGGGGTDTQYF

V: TRBV6-5
size: many
J: TRBJ1-2
D: NA
DNA: TGTGCCAGCAGCCGGACTGTATCCTATGGCTACACCTTC
CDR3: CASSRTVSYGYTF

V: TRBV5-1
size: many
J: TRBJ2-7
D: NA
DNA: TGCGCCAGCAGCCGAAACAGGAACTCCTACGAGCAGTACTTC
CDR3: CASSRNRNSYEQYF

V: TRBV9
size: many
J: TRBJ2-7
D: TRBD1
DNA: TGTGCCAGCAGCGTAGATTCGGGGTCGGGGACAGGGCTCTTTATATACTTC
CDR3: CASSVDSGSGTGLFIYF

V: TRBV6-1
size: many
J: TRBJ1-2
D: NA
DNA: TGTGCCAGCAGTGGGCAAGGGAAAGGGTATGGCTACACCTTC
CDR3: CASSGQGKGYGYTF

V: TRBV28
size: NA
J: TRBJ2-2
D: TRBD1
DNA: TGTGCCAGCAGTCCCTGGGACAGGGGGCTGTTTTTT
CDR3: CASSPWDRGLFF

V: TRBV9
size: many
J: TRBJ2-3
D: NA
DNA: TGTGCCAGCAGCGTAAACGGGGTCTTCACAGATACGCAGTATTTT
CDR3: CASSVNGVFTDTQYF

V: TRBV28
size: many
J: TRBJ2-3
D: TRBD2
DNA: TGTGCCAGCAGACAGCCCCCAGCGGGAGTAGATACGCAGTATTTT
CDR3: CASRQPPAGVDTQYF

V: TRBV27
size: NA
J: TRBJ2-6
D: TRBD1
DNA: TGTGCCTCCCAACCGAGACAGGGGGATGTGGGGGCCAACGTCCTGACTTTC
CDR3: CASQPRQGDVGANVLTF

V: TRBV13
size: many
J: TRBJ1-4
D: NA
DNA: TGTGCCAGCAGCTTATACTCGACGGTAAATGAAAAACTGTTTTTT
CDR3: CASSLYSTVNEKLFF

V: TRBV20-1
size: NA
J: TRBJ2-7
D: TRBD1
DNA: TGCAGTGCCCCCGGGACAGGGGGCTCCTACGAGCAGTACTTC
CDR3: CSAPGTGGSYEQYF

V: TRBV13
size: NA
J: TRBJ1-2
D: NA
DNA: TGTGCCAGCAGCGTAGGGCGGGAGCCGGGCTATGGCTACACCTTC
CDR3: CASSVGREPGYGYTF

V: TRBV21-1
size: many
J: TRBJ2-7
D: NA
DNA: TGTGCCAGCAGTGTGAGACAGACTTCCACCCACGAGCAGTACTTC
CDR3: CASSVRQTSTHEQYF

V: TRBV10-3
size: NA
J: TRBJ2-6
D: NA
DNA: TGTGCCATCAGTGAGCGGGTAGGGGTCCTGACTTTC
CDR3: CAISERVGVLTF

V: TRBV6-5
size: many
J: TRBJ2-5
D: NA
DNA: TGTGCCAGCAGTAACCCCCAAGAGACCCAGTACTTC
CDR3: CASSNPQETQYF

V: TRBV12-3/TRBV12-4
size: many
J: TRBJ1-4
D: NA
DNA: TGTGCCAGCAGTTTTTTCCAGTCGGGTGAAAAACTGTTTTTT
CDR3: CASSFFQSGEKLFF

V: TRBV10-3
size: NA
J: TRBJ2-2
D: NA
DNA: TGTGCCATCAGTGATATGGGACCGAACACCGGGGAGCTGTTTTTT
CDR3: CAISDMGPNTGELFF

V: TRBV20-1
size: many
J: TRBJ2-1
D: NA
DNA: TGCAGTGCTAGAGATTACGGGGGGCGGGTGGGTGAGCAGTTCTTC
CDR3: CSARDYGGRVGEQFF

V: TRBV12-3/TRBV12-4
size: many
J: TRBJ2-2
D: NA
DNA: TGTGCCAGCAGTTTCCCACAGTGGGGGACACCGAACACCGGGGAGCTGTTTTTT
CDR3: CASSFPQWGTPNTGELFF